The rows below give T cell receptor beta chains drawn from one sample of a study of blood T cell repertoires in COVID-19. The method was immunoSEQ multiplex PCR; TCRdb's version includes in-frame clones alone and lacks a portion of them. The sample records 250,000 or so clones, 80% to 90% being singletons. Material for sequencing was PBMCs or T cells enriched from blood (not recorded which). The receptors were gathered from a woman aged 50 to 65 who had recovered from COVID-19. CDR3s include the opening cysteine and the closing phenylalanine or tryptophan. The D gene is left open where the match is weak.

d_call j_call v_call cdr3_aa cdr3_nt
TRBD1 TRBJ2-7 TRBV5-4 CASSRPGQGIDYEQYF TGTGCCAGCAGTCGTCCCGGACAGGGGATTGACTACGAGCAGTACTTC
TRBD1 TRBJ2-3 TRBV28 CASSLQGADTQYF TGTGCCAGCAGTCTCCAGGGGGCAGATACGCAGTATTTT
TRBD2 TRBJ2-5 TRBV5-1 CASSLGASGTQETQYF TGCGCCAGCAGCTTGGGGGCTAGCGGGACCCAAGAGACCCAGTACTTC
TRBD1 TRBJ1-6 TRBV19 CASSLRDRDYSPLHF TGTGCCAGTAGTCTCCGGGACAGGGATTATTCACCCCTCCACTTT
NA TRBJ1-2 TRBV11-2 CASSLDSGYGYTF TGTGCCAGCAGCTTAGATTCAGGGTATGGCTACACCTTC
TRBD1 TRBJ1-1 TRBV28 CASSPHRQGEAFF TGTGCCAGCAGTCCACATCGACAGGGGGAAGCTTTCTTT
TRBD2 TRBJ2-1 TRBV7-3 CASSLKSGTYNEQFF TGTGCCAGCAGCTTAAAGAGCGGGACCTACAATGAGCAGTTCTTC
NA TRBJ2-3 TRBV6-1 CASSERSHTDTQYF TGTGCCAGCAGTGAGCGGAGCCACACAGATACGCAGTATTTT
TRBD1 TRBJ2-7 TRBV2 CAGYQDREIPEQYF TGTGCCGGATACCAGGACAGGGAGATCCCCGAGCAGTACTTC
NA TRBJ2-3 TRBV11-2 CASSWTNQADTQYF TGTGCCAGCAGCTGGACTAACCAAGCAGATACGCAGTATTTT
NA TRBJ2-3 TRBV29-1 CSVEGGLASTDTQYF TGCAGCGTTGAAGGCGGACTTGCTAGCACAGATACGCAGTATTTT
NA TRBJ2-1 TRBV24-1 CATSDSTPKQFF TGTGCCACCAGTGATTCCACTCCCAAACAGTTCTTC
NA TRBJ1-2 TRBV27 CASRGSAGPYYGYTF TGTGCCAGCAGAGGGAGCGCTGGGCCCTACTATGGCTACACCTTC
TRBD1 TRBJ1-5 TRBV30 CAWSNGQVHSYSNQPQHF TGTGCCTGGAGTAATGGACAGGTCCATTCATATAGCAATCAGCCCCAGCATTTT